Listed here are 30 T cell receptor beta chains from one sample, sequenced in a study of OX40 agonist ivuxolimab in advanced cancers. Method: immunoSEQ multiplex PCR; TCRdb's copy keeps in-frame clones and lacks some. The sample contains 45,000 or so clones, almost 90% of which appear only once. The material sequenced was CD4+ or CD8+ T cells sorted from blood, taken in a trial of the OX40 agonist ivuxolimab. The receptors derive from an adult with an advanced solid tumor such as melanoma, head and neck, liver or kidney cancer.

The chain couples TRBV28 to TRBJ1-1; D is ambiguous. V lost 4 bases, J lost 4 bases, and 25 bases lay in between. CDR1 and CDR2 (germline): MDHEN, SYDVKM. The CDR3 has 18 residues. Written as DNA, the CDR3 is TGTGCCAGCAGTTCTACTTTTGGGCCCGCTTTGGGAGGCACTGAAGCTTTCTTT. Translated, it gives CASSSTFGPALGGTEAFF. Combining the CDR3 with reference TRBV28 and TRBJ1-1 gives the whole variable domain DVKVTQSSRYLVKRTGEKVFLECVQDMDHENMFWYRQDPGLGLRLIYFSYDVKMKEKGDIPEGYSVSREKKERFSLILESASTNQTSMYLCASSSTFGPALGGTEAFFGQGTRLTVV.

CDR3 sequence: CASSLGSPNEKLFF. CDR3 DNA: TGCGCCAGCAGCTTAGGGTCTCCTAATGAAAAACTGTTTTTT. The chain employs TRBV5-1 and TRBJ1-4; no definite D call. CDR1 and CDR2 (germline): SGHRS, YFSETQ. The CDR3 spans 14 residues. V gave up 2 bases and J gave up 3 bases, with 8 bases separating them.

The chain combines TRBV30 with TRBJ1-1; D is possibly TRBD1 (5 bases). V was pared by 0 bases and J by 4 bases, with 15 bases between. This CDR3 is built from 15 residues. Germline V CDR1 and CDR2: GTSNPN, SVGIG (reference sequence). The CDR3 region is CAWSVLVGPITEAFF. The CDR3 coding sequence is TGTGCCTGGAGTGTACTGGTGGGGCCGATCACTGAAGCTTTCTTT.

The V and J genes are TRBV28 and TRBJ1-2; TRBD1 matches 9 bases. The CDR3 runs 15 residues. Per the germline V gene, CDR1 is MDHEN and CDR2 is SYDVKM. The V gene end was trimmed by 2 bases and the J gene end by 2 bases; junction bases not matched to a gene: 3. In nucleotides, the CDR3 is TGTGCCAGCAGTTTAGCCGGGACAGGGAACTATGGCTACACCTTC. This encodes CASSLAGTGNYGYTF.

V and J are TRBV7-8 and TRBJ2-2; no clear D. This CDR3 contains 13 residues. The V gene's germline CDR1 is SGHVS and CDR2 FQNEAQ. V was clipped by 5 bases and J by 4 bases, with 8 bases between them. CDR3 in amino acids: CASSPRGTGELFF. The CDR3 DNA reads as TGTGCCAGCAGCCCTAGAGGCACCGGGGAGCTGTTTTTT.

The chain has TRBV30 and TRBJ1-4; D is unclear. The V end was cut by 1 base, the J end by 7 bases, with 10 bases between. The CDR3 spans 13 residues. Germline V gene sequence: CDR1 GTSNPN, CDR2 SVGIG (reference sequence). The CDR3 DNA follows: TGTGCCTGGAGTGCCCGGGCGGGTGAAAAACTGTTTTTT. It is translated as CAWSARAGEKLFF.

V usage is TRBV7-3 and J usage is TRBJ2-3; tentative D call: TRBD2 (6 bases). Looked up from germline, CDR1 is SGHTA and CDR2 is FQGTGA. This CDR3 region has 16 residues. V gave up 5 bases and J gave up 2 bases, with 17 bases separating them. CDR3: CASSRGLGVPTDTQYF. The DNA of the CDR3 is TGTGCCAGCAGCCGGGGGTTGGGGGTTCCCACAGATACGCAGTATTTT.

The chain is built from TRBV6-1 and TRBJ2-3, with unresolved D. Germline CDR1 and CDR2: MNHNS and SASEGT. The CDR3 consists of 11 residues. The ends were cut back, 4 bases at V and 5 bases at J, with 4 bases in the middle. CDR3 nucleotides: TGTGCCAGCAGTGTGGAAGATACGCAGTATTTT. This sequence encodes CASSVEDTQYF.

This clone was seen only once. This chain connects TRBV7-2 to TRBJ2-4; D perhaps matches TRBD1 (6 bases). CDR3 length: 13 amino acids. CDR1 and CDR2 from the germline V gene are SGHTA and FQGNSA. The ends were cut back, 5 bases at V and 11 bases at J, with 16 bases in the middle. The CDR3 sequence: CASSPPGDVFQYF. The CDR3 nucleotides are TGTGCCAGCAGCCCCCCAGGGGACGTGTTTCAGTACTTC. Complete variable domain (other parts from reference TRBV7-2 and TRBJ2-4): GAGVSQSPSNKVTEKGKDVELRCDPISGHTALYWYRQSLGQGLEFLIYFQGNSAPDKSGLPSDRFSAERTGGSVSTLTIQRTQQEDSAVYLCASSPPGDVFQYFGAGTRLSVL.

This clone was observed a few times. The chain employs TRBV2 and TRBJ2-7; D not resolved. Germline V gives CDR1 SNHLY, CDR2 FYNNEI. V shed 7 bases and J shed 7 bases, with 2 bases lying between them. This CDR3 comprises 8 residues. The CDR3 loop is CASKEQYF. CDR3 coding DNA: TGTGCCAGCAAAGAGCAGTACTTC.

The CDR3 region is CASSPSGGVVQFF. For the CDR3, the DNA is TGTGCCAGCTCACCGTCTGGGGGGGTAGTGCAGTTCTTC. The chain employs TRBV18 and TRBJ2-1, with 7 nucleotides matching TRBD2. Germline V gene sequence: CDR1 KGHSH, CDR2 LQKENI. The CDR3 covers 13 residues. The trim removed 3 bases at V and 12 bases at J, leaving 8 bases unmatched.

The rearrangement uses TRBV5-1 and TRBJ1-2; 9 positions match TRBD1. The germline CDR1 and CDR2 sequences are SGHRS and YFSETQ. The CDR3 has 15 amino acids. With 0 bases clipped from V and 5 bases from J, the junction kept 5 bases outside the gene matches. CDR3 coding DNA: TGCGCCAGCAGCTTGGCTCCGGACAGGGGTTATGGCTACACCTTC. Protein sequence: CASSLAPDRGYGYTF.

The chain uses TRBV28 and TRBJ1-4; D not resolved. V shed 8 bases and J shed 7 bases, with 8 bases lying between them. Germline V CDR1 and CDR2: MDHEN, SYDVKM. This CDR3 is 11 amino acids long. CDR3 bases: TGTGCCAGCCAAGGAGGTGAAAAACTGTTTTTT. This gives the protein CASQGGEKLFF.

The chain recombines TRBV7-2 with TRBJ1-1, with TRBD1 matching over 9 bases. The germline gives CDR1 SGHTA, CDR2 FQGNSA. V lost 5 bases to trimming and J lost 1 base; unmatched junction nucleotides: 5. The CDR3 is 15 amino acids. The CDR3 DNA reads TGTGCCAGCAGCCTATGGACAGGGGAGAACACTGAAGCTTTCTTT. Its translation is CASSLWTGENTEAFF.

The V and J genes are TRBV28 and TRBJ1-1; D is unresolved. Germline CDR1 and CDR2: MDHEN and SYDVKM. This CDR3 has 15 residues. Trimming took off 4 bases at V and 0 bases at J, with 12 bases between the two ends. The CDR3 loop is CASSSNTLMNTEAFF. CDR3 in DNA: TGTGCCAGCAGTTCTAACACGTTGATGAACACTGAAGCTTTCTTT.

This sequence joins TRBV5-1 and TRBJ2-3; 9 nucleotides line up with TRBD1. There are 15 residues in the CDR3. CDR1 is SGHRS and CDR2 is YFSETQ in the germline V gene. V lost 4 bases to trimming and J lost 2 bases; unmatched junction nucleotides: 5. The CDR3 loop reads CASSPRDRDTDTQYF. In DNA form, the CDR3 reads TGCGCCAGCAGCCCCCGGGACAGGGACACAGATACGCAGTATTTT.

The V and J genes are TRBV21-1 and TRBJ2-7; the tabulated D call, TRBD2, remains unverified against the DNA. TRBV21-1 counts as a pseudogene. The CDR3 is 17 amino acids. CDR3 coding DNA: TGTGCCAGCAGCAAGTTTAAGAGCGGCCCCTCTCCCTACGAGCAGTACTTC. This encodes CASSKFKSGPSPYEQYF.

The chain uses TRBV14 and TRBJ2-1, with 8 bases matching TRBD2. Germline CDR1 is SGHDN and CDR2 is FVKESK. The CDR3 consists of 13 residues. Losses at the gene ends were 2 bases for V and 9 bases for J; bases not matched to a gene: 3. Written as DNA, the CDR3 is TGTGCCAGCAGCCAAAGACTAGCGTCTGAGCAGTTCTTC. Protein: CASSQRLASEQFF.

The chain combines TRBV23-1 with TRBJ2-7; TRBD1 matches 9 bases. TRBV23-1 has ORF status, its function being uncertain. Trimming took 6 bases from V and 2 from J; bases not matched to a gene: 5. This CDR3 spans 14 amino acids. The CDR3 loop reads CASSHWDRAYEQYF. The CDR3 nucleotides are TGCGCCAGCAGCCACTGGGACAGGGCCTACGAGCAGTACTTC.

The V and J genes are TRBV5-6 and TRBJ2-1; D possibly corresponds to TRBD2 (5 bases). CDR1 is SGHDT, CDR2 YYEEEE, per germline. Between the trimmed V and J ends, which lost 3 bases and 4 bases, there was a span of 11 bases. The CDR3 covers 14 residues. This CDR3 is CASSSDTSYNEQFF. Written as DNA, the CDR3 is TGTGCCAGCAGCTCAGACACTAGTTACAATGAGCAGTTCTTC.

By sample share, this clone is medium-sized. The chain combines TRBV4-1 with TRBJ1-3; tentative D call: TRBD1 (6 bases). The germline V gene encodes CDR1 MGHRA and CDR2 YSYEKL. V lost 4 bases and J lost 4, with 11 bases in between. The CDR3 has 14 amino acids. CDR3 sequence: CASSRGARGNTIYF. CDR3 DNA sequence: TGCGCCAGCAGCCGGGGGGCGAGAGGAAACACCATATATTTT.

This clone appeared a single time. The gene calls are TRBV7-3 and TRBJ2-2; 10 bases fit TRBD1. CDR1 and CDR2 (germline): SGHTA, FQGTGA. V lost 5 bases, J lost 4 bases, and 4 bases stayed unmatched. This CDR3 is 15 amino acids long. The CDR3 spells CASSATGGGTGELFF. CDR3 nucleotide sequence: TGTGCCAGCAGCGCGACAGGGGGCGGCACCGGGGAGCTGTTTTTT. Filled out from reference TRBV7-3 and TRBJ2-2, the complete variable domain reads GAGVSQTPSNKVTEKGKYVELRCDPISGHTALYWYRQSLGQGPEFLIYFQGTGAADDSGLPNDRFFAVRPEGSVSTLKIQRTERGDSAVYLCASSATGGGTGELFFGEGSRLTVL.

The chain has TRBV28 and TRBJ2-5, with TRBD2 matching 12 bases. Trimming removed 6 bases from V and 5 bases from J; junction bases left unmatched: 10. The CDR3 loop spans 16 amino acids. Germline CDR1 reads MDHEN; CDR2 reads SYDVKM. CDR3 sequence: CASSSRLAGVLETQYF. In DNA, the CDR3 is TGTGCCAGCAGCTCACGACTAGCGGGAGTACTTGAGACCCAGTACTTC.

The table lists this clone with a count of one. The gene calls are TRBV5-8 and TRBJ1-2, with 9 bases lining up with TRBD1. CDR1 and CDR2 from the germline V gene are SGHTS and YDEGEE. This CDR3 comprises 17 residues. V dropped 1 base and J dropped 7; count of bases not matched to a gene: 14. CDR3 protein: CASSLSTGGLIVSGYTF. CDR3 nucleotides: TGTGCCAGCAGCTTGTCGACAGGGGGACTTATAGTAAGTGGCTACACCTTC.

This chain joins TRBV18 and TRBJ2-2, with 7 bases lining up with TRBD2. The germline V gene has CDR1 KGHSH and CDR2 LQKENI. Germline trimming cut 6 bases from V and 4 bases from J; bases unmatched to any gene: 2. The length of the CDR3 is 13 residues. The CDR3 protein is CASSSGITGELFF. Here the CDR3 DNA reads TGTGCCAGCTCGAGCGGGATCACCGGGGAGCTGTTTTTT.

This clone was seen a single time. This chain links TRBV7-3 with TRBJ2-2, with D possibly matching TRBD2 (5 bases). This CDR3 has 14 residues. Germline V gene lookup returns CDR1 SGHTA and CDR2 FQGTGA. V gave up 3 bases and J gave up 5 bases, with 10 bases separating them. DNA for the CDR3: TGTGCCAGCAGCTTTTCCCGGGGAACCGGGGAGCTGTTTTTT. It translates to CASSFSRGTGELFF. The full variable domain, with the rest looked up from reference TRBV7-3 and TRBJ2-2, is GAGVSQTPSNKVTEKGKYVELRCDPISGHTALYWYRQSLGQGPEFLIYFQGTGAADDSGLPNDRFFAVRPEGSVSTLKIQRTERGDSAVYLCASSFSRGTGELFFGEGSRLTVL.

The genes are TRBV27 and TRBJ2-7; TRBD2 agrees at 7 bases. V was pared by 5 bases and J by 1 base, with 8 bases of the junction left unmatched. Germline CDR1 and CDR2: MNHEY and SMNVEV (reference sequence). This CDR3 region has 15 residues. The CDR3 loop is CASSPLAGVSYEQYF. The CDR3, as DNA: TGTGCCAGCAGTCCCCTCGCGGGAGTTTCCTACGAGCAGTACTTC.

This chain joins TRBV18 and TRBJ2-3; no firm D call. V lost 3 bases and J 5 bases, leaving 9 bases between the germline ends. The CDR3 is made up of 13 amino acids. Per the germline V gene, CDR1 is KGHSH and CDR2 is LQKENI. The CDR3 region is CASSPGSRDTQYF. The CDR3 DNA reads as TGTGCCAGCTCACCGGGCTCGAGAGATACGCAGTATTTT.

Turning to this clone: The sample carries other DNA sequences with the same CDR3. The V call is TRBV9, the J call TRBJ1-5; D call uncertain. The V gene's germline CDR1 is SGDLS and CDR2 YYNGEE. Trimming removed 5 bases from V and 5 bases from J, with 11 bases in between. The CDR3 sequence is 13 residues long. The CDR3 sequence: CASSRRLDQPQHF. The CDR3 DNA is TGTGCCAGCAGTCGACGACTGGATCAGCCCCAGCATTTT.

The chain has TRBV7-9 and TRBJ2-1; D uncertain. The CDR3 runs to 12 residues. V was clipped by 5 bases and J by 7 bases, with 9 bases between them. Per the germline V gene, CDR1 is SEHNR and CDR2 is FQNEAQ (reference sequence). The CDR3: CASSPPRNEQFF. The CDR3 DNA is TGTGCCAGCAGCCCGCCCCGAAATGAGCAGTTCTTC.